The rows below give T cell receptor beta chains drawn from one sample of a study of blood T cell repertoires in COVID-19. TCRdb keeps only in-frame clones here, not all; method: immunoSEQ multiplex PCR. The sample lists 100,000 to 150,000 clones, around 88% occurring once. The specimen sequenced was peripheral blood. The origin of the receptors is a man aged 55-75 years with COVID-19, enrolled during active disease. Each CDR3 is given with its conserved first and last residue. D genes are given only for firm matches. Size values are once, few and many counts, or a class for expanded clones, and some rows have none.

TRBV2	once	TRBJ1-2	-	CASSYSHIYGYTF	TGTGCCAGCAGTTACAGCCATATCTATGGCTACACCTTC
TRBV25-1	-	TRBJ1-4	TRBD1	CASSAATGLVEKLFF	TGTGCCAGCAGTGCCGCGACAGGGTTGGTTGAAAAACTGTTTTTT
TRBV5-1	-	TRBJ2-5	TRBD2	CASSLDLSGAEKETQYF	TGCGCCAGCAGCTTGGACCTTAGCGGGGCGGAGAAAGAGACCCAGTACTTC
TRBV4-3	-	TRBJ1-4	TRBD1	CASSLSKRQGNEKLFF	TGCGCCAGCAGCCTATCAAAAAGACAGGGTAATGAAAAACTGTTTTTT
TRBV7-2	-	TRBJ1-2	-	CASSLSRRGRYGYTF	TGTGCCAGCAGCTTAAGTCGCAGGGGACGCTATGGCTACACCTTC
TRBV6-2/TRBV6-3	-	TRBJ1-1	-	CASSPLGPQVRTEAFF	TGTGCCAGCAGTCCCCTGGGTCCTCAGGTCCGCACTGAAGCTTTCTTT
TRBV6-5	-	TRBJ1-2	-	CASIRPRQADYGYTF	TGTGCCAGCATACGCCCCCGACAGGCGGACTATGGCTACACCTTC
TRBV3-1/TRBV3-2	few	TRBJ2-5	-	CASSQDAAQYF	TGTGCCAGCAGCCAAGACGCGGCCCAGTACTTC
TRBV11-2	once	TRBJ2-7	TRBD1	CASSSGTGRDEQYF	TGTGCCAGCAGCTCCGGGACAGGGAGGGACGAGCAGTACTTC
TRBV11-2	-	TRBJ1-2	TRBD1	CASSLEGQVYGYTF	TGTGCCAGCAGCTTAGAGGGACAGGTATATGGCTACACCTTC
TRBV7-3	-	TRBJ2-5	-	CASSRTDQETQYF	TGTGCCAGCAGCCGGACAGACCAAGAGACCCAGTACTTC
TRBV5-5	-	TRBJ2-3	TRBD2	CASSLDSGGTDTQYF	TGTGCCAGCAGCTTGGATAGCGGGGGCACAGATACGCAGTATTTT
TRBV9	once	TRBJ1-1	-	CASSIQASTEAFF	TGTGCCAGCAGCATCCAAGCGAGTACTGAAGCTTTCTTT
TRBV5-4	-	TRBJ1-1	TRBD1	CASRNYRGGNEAFF	TGTGCCAGCAGAAATTACAGGGGGGGAAATGAAGCTTTCTTT
TRBV9	once	TRBJ2-2	-	CASSPRDIPNTGELFF	TGTGCCAGCAGCCCCCGGGACATACCGAACACCGGGGAGCTGTTTTTT
TRBV19	-	TRBJ2-3	TRBD2	CASSIDGTSASSTDTQYF	TGTGCCAGTAGTATAGATGGGACTAGCGCTTCTAGCACAGATACGCAGTATTTT
TRBV27	-	TRBJ1-4	TRBD1	CASREQGRSEKLFF	TGTGCCAGCAGGGAACAGGGGCGGAGTGAAAAACTGTTTTTT
TRBV7-2	-	TRBJ1-2	-	CASSFSGGGWNGYTF	TGTGCCAGCAGCTTTTCTGGGGGCGGGTGGAATGGCTACACCTTC
TRBV7-2	-	TRBJ1-2	-	CASSSQETSNYGYTF	TGTGCCAGCAGCTCCCAGGAAACTTCTAACTATGGCTACACCTTC
TRBV5-1	-	TRBJ1-1	-	CASSLGSGNTEAFF	TGCGCCAGCAGCTTGGGATCGGGGAACACTGAAGCTTTCTTT
TRBV7-3	-	TRBJ1-6	TRBD1	CASSLDRAYNSPLHF	TGTGCCAGCAGCTTAGACAGGGCCTATAATTCACCCCTCCACTTT
TRBV18	-	TRBJ1-1	-	CASSGQRDTEAFF	TGTGCCAGCTCAGGGCAGCGGGACACTGAAGCTTTCTTT
TRBV3-1/TRBV3-2	-	TRBJ1-1	-	CASSQDQGWEMNTEAFF	TGTGCCAGCAGCCAAGATCAAGGGTGGGAGATGAACACTGAAGCTTTCTTT
TRBV25-1	-	TRBJ1-1	-	CASSESGSNTEAFF	TGTGCCAGCAGTGAATCAGGGTCTAACACTGAAGCTTTCTTT
TRBV6-5	-	TRBJ1-3	-	CASSYGTNGNTIYF	TGTGCCAGCAGTTACGGGACAAACGGAAACACCATATATTTT
TRBV5-1	-	TRBJ2-2	TRBD2	CASSDLTPGGGELFF	TGCGCCAGCAGCGACCTGACCCCGGGAGGCGGGGAGCTGTTTTTT
TRBV19	-	TRBJ1-2	TRBD1	CASGEGTGGQSGYTF	TGTGCCAGTGGAGAGGGGACAGGGGGGCAGAGTGGCTACACCTTC
TRBV29-1	-	TRBJ1-1	TRBD1	CSGGDSPKAFF	TGCAGCGGAGGGGACAGTCCTAAAGCTTTCTTT
TRBV12-3/TRBV12-4	once	TRBJ1-2	-	CASNIGTSGYTF	TGTGCCAGCAACATAGGGACATCTGGCTACACCTTC
TRBV13	-	TRBJ1-1	-	CASTAGGRTEAFF	TGTGCCAGCACGGCCGGGGGGCGGACTGAAGCTTTCTTT
TRBV29-1	-	TRBJ1-1	-	CSVAGGGVTEAFF	TGCAGCGTGGCAGGCGGGGGAGTCACTGAAGCTTTCTTT
TRBV20-1	few	TRBJ1-1	-	CSALSSPEAFF	TGCAGTGCCCTCTCGTCTCCTGAAGCTTTCTTT
TRBV9	-	TRBJ1-6	-	CASSASSDNSPLHF	TGTGCCAGCAGCGCCTCTTCGGATAATTCACCCCTCCACTTT
TRBV12-3/TRBV12-4	-	TRBJ1-1	-	CASSHRLGGEAFF	TGTGCCAGCAGTCACCGGTTGGGGGGTGAAGCTTTCTTT
TRBV28	once	TRBJ2-7	TRBD1	CASSLTGPYQQYF	TGTGCCAGCAGCCTGACAGGGCCCTACCAGCAGTACTTC
TRBV5-6	-	TRBJ1-2	-	CASSSDADYGYTF	TGTGCCAGCAGCTCTGACGCGGACTATGGCTACACCTTC
TRBV28	-	TRBJ2-5	-	CASTRGAGQETQYF	TGTGCCAGCACCAGGGGGGCGGGCCAAGAGACCCAGTACTTC
TRBV19	-	TRBJ1-5	-	CASSTTVNSNQPQHF	TGTGCCAGTAGTACGACAGTAAATAGCAATCAGCCCCAGCATTTT
TRBV11-2	-	TRBJ1-1	-	CASSLLGGGNTEAFF	TGTGCCAGCAGCTTATTGGGGGGTGGGAACACTGAAGCTTTCTTT
TRBV5-5	-	TRBJ2-5	TRBD2	CASSLAGGPDGETQYF	TGTGCCAGCAGCTTAGCGGGGGGGCCCGACGGAGAGACCCAGTACTTC
TRBV5-4	once	TRBJ1-4	-	CASSLKWRGGKTNEKLFF	TGTGCCAGCAGCTTGAAGTGGCGGGGGGGAAAGACTAATGAAAAACTGTTTTTT
TRBV9	-	TRBJ1-6	TRBD1	CASSKRQGDSPLHF	TGTGCCAGCAGCAAGAGACAGGGAGATTCACCCCTCCACTTT
TRBV6-5	-	TRBJ1-3	-	CASGVGGAGNTIYF	TGTGCCAGCGGCGTAGGGGGGGCTGGAAACACCATATATTTT